This T cell receptor (beta chain) is drawn from a study of blood T cell repertoires in COVID-19. At the level of the study: Both acute and convalescent COVID-19 samples were obtained from the United States, Italy and Spain. Sources were T cells, B-cell-depleted T cells, or PBMCs; the material itself was cDNA or gDNA.

Trimming took 0 bases from V and 0 from J, leaving 12 bases between them. The CDR3 contains 16 residues. CDR1 MNHNS and CDR2 SASEGT come from the germline V gene. Authors' methods: Reference gene primer amplification in the assay estimated nucleated cell counts. Clones were read by immunoSEQ multiplex PCR, and TCRdb kept only the in-frame ones, dropping some. V and J calls and clone size come straight from that table; D and trimming were deduced from the DNA. The sample lists nearly 300,000 clones, about 91% seen once, with just under 7% in the top ten. Sequencing input: peripheral blood. The chain joins TRBV6-1 to TRBJ2-7, with D perhaps matching TRBD1 (6 bases). This clonotype was sampled from a young woman who had recovered from COVID-19. CDR3 DNA: TGTGCCAGCAGTGAAGCGCAGGGGACACTCTCCTACGAGCAGTACTTC. This codes for CASSEAQGTLSYEQYF.